This TCR beta chain was profiled in a study of cytomegalovirus exposure and HLA in healthy donors. Primers for the PCR totalled 60 Vbeta and 13 Jbeta. Profiled with immunoSEQ multiplex PCR; TCRdb holds only in-frame clones, not every one. The table shows 95,000 to 100,000 clones, with about 77% occurring only once. The sequencing input was PBMCs. The TCR originated in a man aged 35-49 years in good health and CMV-seronegative.

The CDR3 bases are TGTGCCTGGAGTCCGAAATCCCTTGGGAGGGGTGAGGGCTACACCTTC. Its translation: CAWSPKSLGRGEGYTF. The chain links TRBV30 to TRBJ1-2, with D perhaps matching TRBD1 (5 bases). Between the trimmed V and J ends, which lost 2 bases and 8 bases, there was a span of 24 bases. Per the germline V gene, CDR1 is GTSNPN and CDR2 is SVGIG (reference sequence). The CDR3 is 16 residues long. Supplemented by reference TRBV30 and TRBJ1-2, the full variable domain reads SQTIHQWPATLVQPVGSPLSLECTVEGTSNPNLYWYRQAAGRGLQLLFYSVGIGQISSEVPQNLSASRPQDRQFILSSKKLLLSDSGFYLCAWSPKSLGRGEGYTFGSGTRLTVV.